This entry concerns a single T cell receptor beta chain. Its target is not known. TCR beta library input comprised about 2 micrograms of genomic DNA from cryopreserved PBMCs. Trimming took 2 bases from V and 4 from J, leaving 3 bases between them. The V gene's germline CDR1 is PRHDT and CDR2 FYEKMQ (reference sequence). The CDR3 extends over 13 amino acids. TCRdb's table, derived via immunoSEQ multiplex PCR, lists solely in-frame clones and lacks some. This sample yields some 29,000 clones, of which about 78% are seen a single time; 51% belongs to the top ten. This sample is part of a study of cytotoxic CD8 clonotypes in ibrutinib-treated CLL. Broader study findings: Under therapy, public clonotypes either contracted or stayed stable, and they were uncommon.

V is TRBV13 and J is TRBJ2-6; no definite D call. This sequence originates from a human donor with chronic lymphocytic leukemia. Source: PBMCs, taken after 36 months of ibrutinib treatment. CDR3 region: CASSLYGANVLTF. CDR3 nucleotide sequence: TGTGCCAGCAGCTTATACGGGGCCAACGTCCTGACTTTC. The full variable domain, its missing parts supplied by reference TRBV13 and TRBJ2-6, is AAGVIQSPRHLIKEKRETATLKCYPIPRHDTVYWYQQGPGQDPQFLISFYEKMQSDKGSIPDRFSAQQFSDYHSELNMSSLELGDSALYFCASSLYGANVLTFGAGSRLTVL.